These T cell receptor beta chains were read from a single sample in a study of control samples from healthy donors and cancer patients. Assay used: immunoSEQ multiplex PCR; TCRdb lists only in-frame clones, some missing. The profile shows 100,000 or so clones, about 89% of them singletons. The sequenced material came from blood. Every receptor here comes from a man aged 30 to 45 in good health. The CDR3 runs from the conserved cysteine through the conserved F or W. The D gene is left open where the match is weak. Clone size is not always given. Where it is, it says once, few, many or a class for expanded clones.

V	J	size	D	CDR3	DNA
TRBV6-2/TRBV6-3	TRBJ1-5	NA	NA	CASSYSIGEGTGSNQPQHF	TGTGCCAGCAGTTACTCGATAGGAGAAGGGACGGGGAGCAATCAGCCCCAGCATTTT
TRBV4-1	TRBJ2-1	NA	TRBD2	CASSPEVSGSLNEQFF	TGCGCCAGCAGCCCGGAGGTTAGCGGGAGTTTGAATGAGCAGTTCTTC
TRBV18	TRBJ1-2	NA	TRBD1	CASSPNKGTGYGYTF	TGTGCCAGCTCACCAAATAAAGGGACAGGCTATGGCTACACCTTC
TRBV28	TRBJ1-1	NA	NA	CASRQKYTTEAFF	TGTGCCAGCAGGCAAAAATACACCACTGAAGCTTTCTTT
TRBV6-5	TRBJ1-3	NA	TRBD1	CASSYQGGAGNTIYF	TGTGCCAGCAGTTACCAGGGGGGAGCTGGAAACACCATATATTTT
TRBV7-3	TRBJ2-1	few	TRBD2	CASSPGGYNEQFF	TGTGCCAGCAGCCCGGGGGGATACAATGAGCAGTTCTTC
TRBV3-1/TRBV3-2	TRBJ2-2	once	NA	CASSPRRGNTGELFF	TGTGCCAGCAGCCCCAGGCGAGGGAACACCGGGGAGCTGTTTTTT
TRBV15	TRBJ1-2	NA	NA	CATSERGNYGYTF	TGTGCCACCAGCGAGAGGGGTAACTATGGCTACACCTTC
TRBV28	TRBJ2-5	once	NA	CASNPQQGYIKETQYF	TGTGCCAGCAACCCCCAGCAGGGGTATATTAAAGAGACCCAGTACTTC
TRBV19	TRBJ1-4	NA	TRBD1	CASSLGTANSEKLFF	TGTGCCAGTTCCTTGGGGACAGCGAATAGTGAAAAACTGTTTTTT
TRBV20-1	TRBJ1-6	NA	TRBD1	CSASPTGRGRDSPLHF	TGCAGTGCAAGTCCCACCGGCAGGGGGAGGGATTCACCCCTCCACTTT
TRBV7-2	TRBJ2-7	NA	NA	CASSLEGTSYEQYF	TGTGCCAGCAGCTTAGAGGGAACTAGTTACGAGCAGTACTTC
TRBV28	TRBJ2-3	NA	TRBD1	CASRGTGAGADTQYF	TGTGCCAGCAGGGGGACAGGGGCTGGTGCAGATACGCAGTATTTT
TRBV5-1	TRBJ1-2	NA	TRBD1	CASSLGDSGYGYTF	TGCGCCAGCAGCCTGGGGGACAGTGGCTATGGCTACACCTTC
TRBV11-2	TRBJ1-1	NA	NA	CASSPAFGWNTEAFF	TGTGCCAGCAGCCCGGCTTTTGGGTGGAACACTGAAGCTTTCTTT
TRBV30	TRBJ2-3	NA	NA	CAWSQSVTDTQYF	TGTGCCTGGAGCCAATCAGTGACAGATACGCAGTATTTT
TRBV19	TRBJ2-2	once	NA	CASSIGWVGELFF	TGTGCCAGTAGTATTGGCTGGGTCGGGGAGCTGTTTTTT
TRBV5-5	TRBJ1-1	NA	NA	CASSLSGVNTEAFF	TGTGCCAGCAGCTTGTCCGGGGTGAACACTGAAGCTTTCTTT
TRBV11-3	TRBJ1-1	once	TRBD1	CASSLRTGGSEAFF	TGTGCCAGCAGCTTACGAACAGGGGGCTCTGAAGCTTTCTTT
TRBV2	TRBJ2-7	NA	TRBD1	CASSGPGQGTYEQYF	TGTGCCAGCAGTGGCCCGGGACAGGGTACCTACGAGCAGTACTTC
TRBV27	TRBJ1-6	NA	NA	CASSAGSGYNSPLHF	TGTGCCAGCAGTGCAGGTTCCGGGTATAATTCACCCCTCCACTTT
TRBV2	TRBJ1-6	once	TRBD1	CASSPRDRAVSSPLHF	TGTGCCAGCAGTCCCCGGGACAGGGCCGTTAGTTCACCCCTCCACTTT
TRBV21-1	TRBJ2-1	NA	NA	CASSIGEARQGDAIEFF	TGTGCCAGCAGCATCGGGGAGGCGAGACAGGGAGACGCAATCGAGTTCTTC
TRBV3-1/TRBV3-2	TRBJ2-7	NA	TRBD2	CASSQVSGSPYEQYF	TGTGCCAGCAGCCAAGTCAGCGGGAGTCCCTACGAGCAGTACTTC
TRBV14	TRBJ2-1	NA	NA	CASSQVLVKGNNEQFF	TGTGCCAGCAGCCAAGTTCTAGTAAAGGGAAACAATGAGCAGTTCTTC
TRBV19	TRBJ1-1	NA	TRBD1	CASSMTGSNTEAFF	TGTGCCAGTAGTATGACAGGGTCGAACACTGAAGCTTTCTTT
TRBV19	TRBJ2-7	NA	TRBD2	CASSIALAGSGAYEQYF	TGTGCCAGTAGTATCGCGCTAGCGGGGTCTGGGGCCTACGAGCAGTACTTC
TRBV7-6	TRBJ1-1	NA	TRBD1	CASSPGQGTNTEAFF	TGTGCCAGCAGCCCCGGACAGGGGACGAACACTGAAGCTTTCTTT
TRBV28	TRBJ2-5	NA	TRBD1	CASSSPGQGGETQYF	TGTGCCAGCAGTTCTCCGGGACAGGGTGGAGAGACCCAGTACTTC
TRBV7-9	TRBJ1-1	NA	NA	CASSLISFGEAFF	TGTGCCAGCAGCCTCATTTCATTCGGTGAAGCTTTCTTT
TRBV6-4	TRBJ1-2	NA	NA	CASSGPGYGYTF	TGTGCCAGCAGTGGACCGGGGTATGGCTACACCTTC
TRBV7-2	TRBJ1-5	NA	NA	CASSLAEVGVHNQPQHF	TGTGCCAGCAGCTTAGCGGAGGTCGGCGTCCACAATCAGCCCCAGCATTTT
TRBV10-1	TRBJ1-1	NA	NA	CASSETRQSGDRYTEAFF	TGCGCCAGCAGTGAGACTCGACAATCGGGGGATAGGTACACTGAAGCTTTCTTT
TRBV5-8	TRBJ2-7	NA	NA	CASTPWLGEYEQYF	TGTGCCAGCACCCCGTGGCTAGGTGAATACGAGCAGTACTTC
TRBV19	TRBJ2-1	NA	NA	CASRGGTLKGNEQFF	TGTGCCAGTAGGGGGGGGACACTCAAGGGCAATGAGCAGTTCTTC